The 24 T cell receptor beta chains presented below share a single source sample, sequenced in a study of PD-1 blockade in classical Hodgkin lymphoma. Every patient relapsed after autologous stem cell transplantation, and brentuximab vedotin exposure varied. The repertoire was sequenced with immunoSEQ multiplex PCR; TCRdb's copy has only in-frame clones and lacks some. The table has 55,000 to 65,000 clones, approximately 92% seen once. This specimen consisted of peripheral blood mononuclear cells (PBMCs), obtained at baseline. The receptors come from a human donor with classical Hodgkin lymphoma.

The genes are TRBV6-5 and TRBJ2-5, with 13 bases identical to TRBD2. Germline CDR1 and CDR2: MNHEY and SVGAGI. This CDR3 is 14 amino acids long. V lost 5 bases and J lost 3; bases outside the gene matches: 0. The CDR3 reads CASSTSGGEETQYF. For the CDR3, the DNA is TGTGCCAGCAGTACTAGCGGGGGGGAAGAGACCCAGTACTTC.

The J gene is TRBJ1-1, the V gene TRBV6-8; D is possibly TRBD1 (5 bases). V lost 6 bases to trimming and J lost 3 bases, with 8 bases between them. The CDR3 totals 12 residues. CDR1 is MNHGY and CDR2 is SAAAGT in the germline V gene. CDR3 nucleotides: TGTGCCAGCAGATCGGGGCACACTGAAGCTTTCTTT. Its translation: CASRSGHTEAFF.

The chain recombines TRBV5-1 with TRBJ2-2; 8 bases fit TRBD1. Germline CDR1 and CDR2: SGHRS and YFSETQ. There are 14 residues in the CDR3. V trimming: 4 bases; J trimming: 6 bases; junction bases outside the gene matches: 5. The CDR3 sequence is CASSPDREAGELFF. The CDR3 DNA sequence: TGCGCCAGCAGCCCGGACAGGGAAGCCGGGGAGCTGTTTTTT.

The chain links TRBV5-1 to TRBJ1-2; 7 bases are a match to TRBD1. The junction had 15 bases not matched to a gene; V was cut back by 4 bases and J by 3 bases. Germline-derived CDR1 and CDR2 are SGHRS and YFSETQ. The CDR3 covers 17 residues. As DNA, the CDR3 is TGCGCCAGCAGCCCCTTAAGGGGGCGGGGCGCGGACTATGGCTACACCTTC. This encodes CASSPLRGRGADYGYTF.

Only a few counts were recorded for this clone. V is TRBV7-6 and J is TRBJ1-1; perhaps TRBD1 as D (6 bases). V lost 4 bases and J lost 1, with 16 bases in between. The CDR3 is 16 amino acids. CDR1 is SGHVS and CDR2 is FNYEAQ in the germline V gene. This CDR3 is CASSSTGTHWNTEAFF. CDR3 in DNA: TGTGCCAGCAGCTCTACCGGGACACACTGGAACACTGAAGCTTTCTTT.

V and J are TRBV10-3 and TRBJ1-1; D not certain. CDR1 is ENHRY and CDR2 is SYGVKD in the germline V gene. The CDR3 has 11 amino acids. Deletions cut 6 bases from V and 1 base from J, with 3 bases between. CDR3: CAIRANTEAFF. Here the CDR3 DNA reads TGTGCCATCAGGGCGAACACTGAAGCTTTCTTT.

This CDR3 is CASSPFPGSSKNIQYF. CDR3 DNA: TGTGCCAGCTCACCATTTCCAGGGTCATCCAAAAACATTCAGTACTTC. The rearrangement uses TRBV18 and TRBJ2-4, with a possible D match to TRBD1 (5 bases). The ends were cut back, 2 bases at V and 2 bases at J, with 13 bases in the middle. The CDR3 contains 16 residues. From germline, CDR1 is KGHSH and CDR2 LQKENI.

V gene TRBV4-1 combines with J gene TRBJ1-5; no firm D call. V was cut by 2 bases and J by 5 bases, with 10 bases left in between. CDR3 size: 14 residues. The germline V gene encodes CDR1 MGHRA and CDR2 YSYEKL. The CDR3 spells CASSQRTEDQPQHF. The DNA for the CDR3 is TGCGCCAGCAGCCAAAGGACGGAAGATCAGCCCCAGCATTTT.

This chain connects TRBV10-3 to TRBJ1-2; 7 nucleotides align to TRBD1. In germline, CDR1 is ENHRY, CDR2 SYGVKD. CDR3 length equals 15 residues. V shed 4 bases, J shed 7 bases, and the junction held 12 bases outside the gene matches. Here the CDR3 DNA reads TGTGCCATCAGTGCCCTCGAGGGGGCTTCGGCTGGCTACACCTTC. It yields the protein CAISALEGASAGYTF.

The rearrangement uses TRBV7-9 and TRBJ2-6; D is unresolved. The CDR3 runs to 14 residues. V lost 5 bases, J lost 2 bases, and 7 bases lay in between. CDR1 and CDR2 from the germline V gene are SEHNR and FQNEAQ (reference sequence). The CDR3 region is CASSVTAGANVLTF. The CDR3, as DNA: TGTGCCAGCAGCGTCACGGCTGGGGCCAACGTCCTGACTTTC.

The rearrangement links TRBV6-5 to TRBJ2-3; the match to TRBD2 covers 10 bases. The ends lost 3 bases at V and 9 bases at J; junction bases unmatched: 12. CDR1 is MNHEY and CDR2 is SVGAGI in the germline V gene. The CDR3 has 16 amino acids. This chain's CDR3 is CASSYGVAGGSRTQYF. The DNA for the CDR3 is TGTGCCAGCAGTTATGGGGTAGCGGGGGGCAGTCGGACGCAGTATTTT.

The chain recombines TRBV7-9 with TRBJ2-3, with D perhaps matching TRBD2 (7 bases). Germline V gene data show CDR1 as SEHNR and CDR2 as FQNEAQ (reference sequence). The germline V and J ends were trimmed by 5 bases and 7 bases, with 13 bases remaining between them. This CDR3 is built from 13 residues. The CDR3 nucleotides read TGTGCCAGCAGCCTCCGGGGGGCCAATACGCAGTATTTT. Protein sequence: CASSLRGANTQYF. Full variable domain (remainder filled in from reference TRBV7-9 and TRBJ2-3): DTGVSQNPRHKITKRGQNVTFRCDPISEHNRLYWYRQTLGQGPEFLTYFQNEAQLEKSRLLSDRFSAERPKGSFSTLEIQRTEQGDSAMYLCASSLRGANTQYFGPGTRLTVL.

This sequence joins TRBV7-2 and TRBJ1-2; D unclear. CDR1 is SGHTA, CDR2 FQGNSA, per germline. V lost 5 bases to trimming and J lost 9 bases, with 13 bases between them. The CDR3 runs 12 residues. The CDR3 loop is CASSARSVSYTF. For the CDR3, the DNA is TGTGCCAGCAGCGCCCGCTCTGTTAGCTACACCTTC.

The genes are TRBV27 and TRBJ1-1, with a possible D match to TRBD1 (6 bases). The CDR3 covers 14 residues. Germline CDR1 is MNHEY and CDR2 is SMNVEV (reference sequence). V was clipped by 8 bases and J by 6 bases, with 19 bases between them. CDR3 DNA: TGTGCCAGCGCTACAGGGTATGAGCTCGCTGAAGCTTTCTTT. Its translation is CASATGYELAEAFF.

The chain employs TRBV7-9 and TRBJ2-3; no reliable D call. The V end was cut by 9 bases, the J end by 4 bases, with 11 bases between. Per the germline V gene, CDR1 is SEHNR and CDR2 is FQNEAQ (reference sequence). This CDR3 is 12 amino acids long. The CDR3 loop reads CASYTWADTQYF. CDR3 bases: TGTGCCAGTTACACCTGGGCAGATACGCAGTATTTT. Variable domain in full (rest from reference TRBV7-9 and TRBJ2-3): DTGVSQNPRHKITKRGQNVTFRCDPISEHNRLYWYRQTLGQGPEFLTYFQNEAQLEKSRLLSDRFSAERPKGSFSTLEIQRTEQGDSAMYLCASYTWADTQYFGPGTRLTVL.

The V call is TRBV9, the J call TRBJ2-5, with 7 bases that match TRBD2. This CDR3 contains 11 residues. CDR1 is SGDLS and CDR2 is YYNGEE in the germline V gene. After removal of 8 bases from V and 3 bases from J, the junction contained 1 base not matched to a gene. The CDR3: CASGLEETQYF. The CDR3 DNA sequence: TGTGCCAGTGGACTAGAAGAGACCCAGTACTTC.

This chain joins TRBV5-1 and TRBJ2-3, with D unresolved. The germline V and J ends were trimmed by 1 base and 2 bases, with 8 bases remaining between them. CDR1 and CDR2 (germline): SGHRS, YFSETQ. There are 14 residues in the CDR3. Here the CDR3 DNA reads TGCGCCAGCAGCTTGTTTCTGAACACAGATACGCAGTATTTT. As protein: CASSLFLNTDTQYF.

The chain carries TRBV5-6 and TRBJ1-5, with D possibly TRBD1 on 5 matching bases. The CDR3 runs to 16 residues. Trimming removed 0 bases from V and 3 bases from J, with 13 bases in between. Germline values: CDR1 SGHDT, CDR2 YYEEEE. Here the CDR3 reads CASSLAGAGLNQPQHF. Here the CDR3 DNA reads TGTGCCAGCAGCTTGGCCGGGGCGGGGCTCAATCAGCCCCAGCATTTT.

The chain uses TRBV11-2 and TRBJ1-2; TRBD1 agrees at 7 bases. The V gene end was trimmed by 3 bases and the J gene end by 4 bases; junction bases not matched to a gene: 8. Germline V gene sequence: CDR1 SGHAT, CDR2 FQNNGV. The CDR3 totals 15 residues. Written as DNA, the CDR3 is TGTGCCAGCAGCTTTGAACAGGGGCCCAGCTATGGCTACACCTTC. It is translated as CASSFEQGPSYGYTF.

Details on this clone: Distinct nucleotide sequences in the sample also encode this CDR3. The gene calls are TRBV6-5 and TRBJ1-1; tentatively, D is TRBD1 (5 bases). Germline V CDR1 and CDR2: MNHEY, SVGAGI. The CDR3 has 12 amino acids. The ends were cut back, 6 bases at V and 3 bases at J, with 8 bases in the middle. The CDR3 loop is CASSRGDTEAFF. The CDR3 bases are TGTGCCAGCAGCCGGGGGGACACTGAAGCTTTCTTT.

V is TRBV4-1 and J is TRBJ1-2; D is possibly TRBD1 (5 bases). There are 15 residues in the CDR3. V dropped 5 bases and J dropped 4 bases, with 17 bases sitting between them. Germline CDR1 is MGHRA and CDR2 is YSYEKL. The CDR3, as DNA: TGCGCCAGCAGCGTTCCCGGGACCCACGGCTATGGCTACACCTTC. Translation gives CASSVPGTHGYGYTF.

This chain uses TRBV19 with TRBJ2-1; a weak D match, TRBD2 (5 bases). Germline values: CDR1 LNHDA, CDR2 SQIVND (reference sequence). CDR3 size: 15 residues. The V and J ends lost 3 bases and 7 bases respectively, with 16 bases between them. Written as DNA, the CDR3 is TGTGCCAGTAGTATCGTCGCGACTACATTGAATGAGCAGTTCTTC. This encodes CASSIVATTLNEQFF.

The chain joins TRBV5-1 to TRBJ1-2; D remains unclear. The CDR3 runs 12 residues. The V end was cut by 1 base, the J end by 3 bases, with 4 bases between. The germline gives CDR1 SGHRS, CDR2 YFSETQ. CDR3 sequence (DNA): TGCGCCAGCAGCTTGTTCGACTATGGCTACACCTTC. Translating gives CASSLFDYGYTF.

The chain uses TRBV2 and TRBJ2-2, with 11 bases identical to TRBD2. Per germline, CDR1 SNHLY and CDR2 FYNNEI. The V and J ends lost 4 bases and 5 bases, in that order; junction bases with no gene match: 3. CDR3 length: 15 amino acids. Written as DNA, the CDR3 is TGTGCCAGCAGTGTGACTAGCGGGGTAACCGGGGAGCTGTTTTTT. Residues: CASSVTSGVTGELFF.